The 9 T cell receptor beta chains listed next were all sequenced from one sample in a study of Graves' ophthalmopathy and Graves' hyperthyroidism. RNA transcripts provided the template for amplifying TCR beta CDR3 regions. RT-PCR with HTBI primers came first, then second-round multiplex PCR. Using its own MiXCR run on the multiplex PCR reads, TCRdb lists one record per CDR3 protein. Of hundreds of thousands of distinct CDR3 sequences listed, about 38% were seen once; the top ten hold roughly 3.5%. What was sequenced was peripheral blood. Receptor source: an adult man with Graves' ophthalmopathy.

This clonotype was counted at least ten times. The chain employs TRBV4-3 and TRBJ2-5; the D gene could be TRBD1 or TRBD2 (6 bases each). The CDR3 spans 15 residues. The germline V gene encodes CDR1 LGHNA and CDR2 YSLEER. V lost 0 bases, J lost 5 bases, and 13 bases lay in between. In DNA form, the CDR3 reads TGCGCCAGCAGCCAAGACCGGGGGCCAGGGGAGACCCAGTACTTC. Its protein is CASSQDRGPGETQYF.

Only a few counts were recorded for this clonotype. V gene TRBV11-2 combines with J gene TRBJ2-6, with D possibly TRBD1 on 6 matching bases. V was clipped by 4 bases and J by 1 base, with 17 bases between them. Germline-derived CDR1 and CDR2 are SGHAT and FQNNGV. This CDR3 contains 18 residues. The DNA for the CDR3 is TGTGCCAGCAGCTACCTCGGGCAGGGGTTATCTGGGGCCAACGTCCTGACTTTC. Translating gives CASSYLGQGLSGANVLTF.

The gene calls are TRBV25-1 and TRBJ1-1; no reliable D call. There are 11 residues in the CDR3. Germline V gene data show CDR1 as MGHDK and CDR2 as SYGVNS. V lost 8 bases, J lost 1 base, and 5 bases lay in between. CDR3 DNA sequence: TGTGCCAGCGATGCGAACACTGAAGCTTTCTTT. Residues: CASDANTEAFF.

This clonotype appeared many times. The genes are TRBV7-3 and TRBJ2-5; 8 bases line up with TRBD2. V trimming: 0 bases; J trimming: 5 bases; junction bases outside the gene matches: 17. Germline CDR1 SGHTA, CDR2 FQGTGA. CDR3 length equals 19 residues. The CDR3 DNA follows: TGTGCCAGCAGCTTAACCGCCTCCGCGGCGGGAGGTCGGGAGGAGACCCAGTACTTC. Translated, it gives CASSLTASAAGGREETQYF.

This clonotype came up many times. V gene TRBV7-2 combines with J gene TRBJ2-7, with D maybe TRBD2 (5 bases). V shed 5 bases and J shed 6 bases, with 14 bases lying between them. The CDR3 is made up of 13 amino acids. The germline gives CDR1 SGHTA, CDR2 FQGNSA. CDR3 DNA sequence: TGTGCCAGCAGCCTCGGACGAGGGAGCGAGCAGTACTTC. Translation: CASSLGRGSEQYF.

The gene calls are TRBV7-2 and TRBJ2-7; 8 nucleotides match TRBD2. The better agreement between TRBJ2-1 and the DNA end casts doubt on the J call. Germline lookup yields CDR1 SGHTA and CDR2 FQGNSA. The CDR3 is made up of 16 amino acids. The CDR3 nucleotides read TGTGCCAGCAGCTTAGCACTAGCGGTCGGAATTAATGAGCAGTTCTTC. Protein: CASSLALAVGINEQFF.

As for this clonotype: Since a much larger clone is just one base distant, this may be a read error. The V call is TRBV10-3, the J call TRBJ1-1; TRBD1 matches 8 bases. The CDR3 runs to 15 residues. Germline V gene data show CDR1 as ENHRY and CDR2 as SYGVKD. CDR3 nucleotide sequence: TGTGCCCTCAGCCTCAGGGGGCAGGGTAACACTGAAGCTTTCTTT. It yields the protein CALSLRGQGNTEAFF.

This clonotype was seen at least ten times. This chain links TRBV7-9 with TRBJ2-7, with D possibly being TRBD1 (5 bases). Between the trimmed V and J ends, which lost 1 base and 6 bases, there was a span of 13 bases. In germline, CDR1 is SEHNR, CDR2 FQNEAQ (reference sequence). The CDR3 consists of 14 residues. The CDR3 sequence: CASSLGQPLGEQYF. The CDR3 DNA is TGTGCCAGCAGCTTAGGACAGCCCCTGGGCGAGCAGTACTTC.

This clonotype has a count of ten or more. The CDR3 coding sequence is TGTGCCAGCAGCTCTCCTGGCGGGGGACACTACGAGCAGTACTTC. Its translation: CASSSPGGGHYEQYF. V and J are TRBV7-2 and TRBJ2-7, with D possibly being TRBD2 (7 bases). The CDR3 has 15 amino acids. V shed 4 bases and J shed 3 bases, with 16 bases lying between them. CDR1 is SGHTA and CDR2 is FQGNSA in the germline V gene.